This T cell receptor beta chain stems from a study of T cells in Graves' hyperthyroidism and ophthalmopathy (dated by TCRdb to 2018 to 2020). Notes on the research overall: Peripheral blood was sampled at the time of initial diagnosis, prior to any treatment. The roughly 100 discovery patients were randomly divided into training and test sets at a 7:3 ratio. TCR Vbeta CDR3 sequencing of 135 peripheral blood samples (fewer than 45 ophthalmopathy, around 80 hyperthyroidism and approximately 17 progressor patients) is reported in the paper. In several Graves' hyperthyroidism patients, the study also compared T-cell repertoires from thyroid tissue with T-cell repertoires from blood. Prospective prediction of ophthalmopathy was tested in an independent validation cohort of 18 to 20 hyperthyroidism patients and roughly 16 patients who later progressed to ophthalmopathy. A discovery cohort of roughly 96 patients, roughly 45 with Graves' ophthalmopathy and about 58 with stable Graves' hyperthyroidism, was used to find distinguishing TCR V-J signatures. After blood sampling, hyperthyroidism patients were treated with methimazole at a starting dose of 30 mg daily, and ophthalmopathy patients were treated with high-dose intravenous methylprednisolone.

Taken from the germline V gene, the CDR1 and CDR2 loops are SNHLY and FYNNEI. The CDR3 runs 14 amino acids, cysteine and phenylalanine included. Of the read, only the CDR3 DNA is kept; its 42 bases are in frame from base 1. The germline V end is reduced by 6 bases and the J end by 8 bases; junction bases left unmatched: 12. In the ophthalmopathy patients, disease was moderately to severely active, with a Clinical Activity Score of 3 or more, a NOSPECS grade of 4 or more, and a duration of less than 3 months. Exclusion was applied to patients with uncontrolled infections, other autoimmune diseases, pregnancy or lactation. Diagnoses were established on the basis of clinical symptoms, serum thyroxine and TRAb, thyroid ultrasound, and orbital computed tomography. PBMCs were isolated from about 9.1 ml of fresh peripheral blood by Ficoll-Paque density gradient centrifugation. Trizol reagent was used to extract total RNA, and RNA quality was then checked on an Agilent 2100 Bioanalyzer.

Study-wide findings and limitations: During validation, the model predicted progression to ophthalmopathy a median of roughly 7.1 months ahead of onset, with roughly 65% sensitivity and 72% to 80% specificity. Most expanded thyroid clonotypes (frequency above 0.001) were also detected in blood, suggesting blood repertoires may reflect thyroid immune responses. A 13 V-J signature model separated ophthalmopathy from stable hyperthyroidism, with just over 85% sensitivity and 81% to 83% specificity in cross-validation and 80%/75% in testing. No statistical method was used to set the sample size in advance, and investigators knew the group allocation.

The TCR beta CDR3 regions were amplified from RNA transcripts. A first-round RT-PCR of the TCR CDR3 used the HTBI primer set with the Qiagen OneStep RT-PCR kit. Libraries were constructed in a second round of multiplex PCR, after which size selection and purification were carried out. The libraries were sequenced on an Illumina HiSeq2000 using paired-end 100 bp reads. As for the authors' bioinformatics: SOAPnuke was used to process the raw data, removing reads that contained adapters or uncalled bases, had a mean Phred below 15, or lacked an exact match to the constant primer or identifier. High-quality paired reads were merged using COPE v1.2.5, and each unique nucleotide sequence was defined as a clonotype. MiTCR v1.1 was used to align the clonotypes against IMGT TRBV, TRBD and TRBJ reference segments. The analysis was restricted to V-J combinations with a frequency above 0.0001, which together covered about 99% of the repertoires. A TCS score was defined as the ratio of F50 (clonal expansion) to E x V (chaos), with BLOSUM62-based TCRdist applied between CDR3 peptides within each V-J. Welch's t-statistics and random forest reduced roughly 540 V-J features to 13, which were used in a naive Bayes classifier (R e1071). TCRdb handled the public reads itself, with Q25 trimming in fastp and clone calling in MiXCR, and kept productive beta chains. Each entry is one CDR3 protein sequence, shown with its most common DNA and genes. It is TCRdb's table, rather than the study itself, that gives the V and J calls and clone size. In all, the sample holds about 300,000 distinct CDR3 sequences, and approximately 18% of those were seen once. 35% to 40% of the sample is taken by the ten largest.

This clonotype has ten or more counts. Its antigen remains unidentified. The sample holds no much larger clone one base away, and base qualities are not on file. Source material: blood. The rearrangement joined TRBV2 to TRBJ1-1; 7 middle bases align to TRBD1. The TCR comes from a man between 45 and 60 years old with Graves' ophthalmopathy. CDR3 sequence: CASRIRDREAEAFF. The sequenced DNA is TGTGCCAGCAGGATCCGAGACAGGGAGGCCGAAGCTTTCTTT.